A single T cell receptor beta chain is shown here with its context. Germline CDR1 and CDR2: SNHLY and FYNNEI. The CDR3 has 14 amino acids. V lost 3 bases and J lost 4, with 12 bases in between. Authors' methods: Reference gene primer amplification yielded estimated nucleated cell counts. Sequencing was performed with immunoSEQ multiplex PCR; in TCRdb, only in-frame clones are kept and a portion is missing. V, J and clone size reflect that table, while D and trimming were determined from the DNA. This table has 250,000 to 300,000 clones, approximately 90% appearing once. This entry belongs to a study of blood T cell repertoires in COVID-19.

The sequenced material came from peripheral blood. The sequence was obtained from a woman in her forties with acute or convalescent COVID-19. The V call is TRBV2, the J call TRBJ1-2, with D tentatively TRBD1 (6 bases). The CDR3 is CASSEQGNRYGYTF. CDR3 nucleotides: TGTGCCAGCAGTGAGCAGGGGAACCGCTATGGCTACACCTTC.